This T cell receptor (beta chain) derives from a study of blood T cell repertoires in COVID-19. This clone was recorded a few times. Those enrolled, adults aged roughly 18 to 89 years, came from about two dozen US areas. The CDR3 runs to 12 residues. CDR1 and CDR2 (germline): SNHLY, FYNNEI. Between the trimmed V and J ends, which lost 6 bases and 6 bases, there was a span of 12 bases. Sequencing was performed with immunoSEQ multiplex PCR; in TCRdb, only in-frame clones are kept and a portion is missing. The sample holds hundreds of thousands of clones, around 91% seen once. The V and J genes are TRBV2 and TRBJ2-7; a possible D gene is TRBD1 (5 bases). Sample: PBMCs or T cells enriched from blood (not recorded which). The TCR originated in a woman aged 18-35 years with acute COVID-19. CDR3 protein: CASRGDGAEQYF. The CDR3 DNA reads as TGTGCCAGCAGAGGTGATGGGGCCGAGCAGTACTTC.